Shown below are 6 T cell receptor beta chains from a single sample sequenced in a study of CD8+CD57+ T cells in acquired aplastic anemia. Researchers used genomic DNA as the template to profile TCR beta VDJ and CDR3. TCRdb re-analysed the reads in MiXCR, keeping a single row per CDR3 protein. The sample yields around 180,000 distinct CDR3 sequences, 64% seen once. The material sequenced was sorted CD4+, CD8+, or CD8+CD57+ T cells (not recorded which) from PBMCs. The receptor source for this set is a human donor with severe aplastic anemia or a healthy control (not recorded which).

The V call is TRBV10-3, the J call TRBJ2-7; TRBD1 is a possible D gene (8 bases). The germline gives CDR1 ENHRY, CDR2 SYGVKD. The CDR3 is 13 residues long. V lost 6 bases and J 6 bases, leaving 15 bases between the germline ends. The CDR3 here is CAISLTGEGEQYF. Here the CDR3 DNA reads TGTGCCATCAGCCTGACAGGGGAGGGCGAGCAGTACTTC.

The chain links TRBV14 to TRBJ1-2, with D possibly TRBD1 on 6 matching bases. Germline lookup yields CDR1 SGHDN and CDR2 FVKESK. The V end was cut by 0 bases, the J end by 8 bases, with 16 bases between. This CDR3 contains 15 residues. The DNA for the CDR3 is TGTGCCAGCAGCCAAGACGTACAGGGATCCCGGGGCTACACCTTC. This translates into CASSQDVQGSRGYTF.

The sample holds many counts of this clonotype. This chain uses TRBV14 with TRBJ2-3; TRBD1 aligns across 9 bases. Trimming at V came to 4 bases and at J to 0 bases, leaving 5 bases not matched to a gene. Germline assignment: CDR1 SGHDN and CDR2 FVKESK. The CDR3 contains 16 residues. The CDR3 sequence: CASSPDRGGSTDTQYF. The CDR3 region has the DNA TGTGCCAGCAGCCCCGACAGGGGGGGTAGCACAGATACGCAGTATTTT.

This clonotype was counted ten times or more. The CDR3 bases are TGTGCCAGTAAGGACTACCCGGGACAAATTAGCTCTGGAAACACCATATATTTT. This codes for CASKDYPGQISSGNTIYF. J is TRBJ1-3 and V is TRBV19, with D possibly TRBD1 on 6 matching bases. CDR3 length: 18 residues. The germline gives CDR1 LNHDA, CDR2 SQIVND (reference sequence). The V gene lost 7 bases and the J gene lost 0 bases, with 22 bases spanning the gap.

The CDR3 nucleotides read TGTGCCAGCAGTGAATGGGAGCAGGGCGGAAACACCATATATTTT. It codes for CASSEWEQGGNTIYF. This rearrangement joins TRBV25-1 to TRBJ1-3, with D perhaps TRBD1 (5 bases). Germline V lookup: CDR1 MGHDK, CDR2 SYGVNS. The CDR3 length is 15 residues. V was cut by 1 base and J by 4 bases, with 11 bases left in between.

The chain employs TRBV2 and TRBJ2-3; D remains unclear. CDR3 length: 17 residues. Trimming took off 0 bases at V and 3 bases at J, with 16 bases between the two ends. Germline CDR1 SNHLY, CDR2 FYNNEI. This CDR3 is CASSEALEGLGTDTQYF. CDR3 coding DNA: TGTGCCAGCAGTGAAGCGCTCGAAGGGTTGGGTACAGATACGCAGTATTTT.